This passage covers 31 T cell receptor beta chains from one sample sequenced in a study of Graves' ophthalmopathy and Graves' hyperthyroidism. RNA transcripts were the source from which TCR beta CDR3 regions were amplified. Investigators did first-round RT-PCR with HTBI primers, then second-round multiplex PCR. TCRdb re-derived calls from the multiplex PCR reads in MiXCR, one entry per CDR3 protein. The sample contains hundreds of thousands of distinct CDR3 sequences, 22% of which appear only once. The sequenced material came from peripheral blood. The receptors originated from a woman between 18 and 29 years old with stable Graves' hyperthyroidism. Some clones in this sample may be carry-over from other donors' samples.

This clonotype was counted at least ten times. The chain is built from TRBV30 and TRBJ2-7; tentatively, D is TRBD2 (5 bases). Germline assignment: CDR1 GTSNPN and CDR2 SVGIG (reference sequence). With 2 bases removed from V and 2 bases from J, the gap between germline ends came to 13 bases. This CDR3 is 14 amino acids long. The CDR3 region has the DNA TGTGCCTGGAGTATGGATCGGGGTCCCTACGAGCAGTACTTC. Amino acid sequence: CAWSMDRGPYEQYF.

This clonotype was seen repeatedly, ten times or more. V usage is TRBV12-3 or TRBV12-4 and J usage is TRBJ1-3, with TRBD1 as a possible D gene (6 bases). The CDR3 sequence is 14 residues long. The V end lost 2 bases, the J end lost 7 bases, and 12 bases lay between the germline ends. CDR3 in amino acids: CASSLTGTSNTIYF. The CDR3, as DNA: TGTGCCAGCAGTTTAACCGGGACATCGAACACCATATATTTT.

This clonotype was observed at least ten times. V is TRBV28 and J is TRBJ1-1; a possible D gene is TRBD1 (5 bases). This CDR3 contains 13 residues. Per the germline V gene, CDR1 is MDHEN and CDR2 is SYDVKM. Deletions cut 6 bases from V and 6 bases from J, with 14 bases between. The CDR3 sequence is CASRPRRGPEAFF. In DNA, the CDR3 is TGTGCCAGCAGGCCGCGAAGGGGACCTGAAGCTTTCTTT.

This clonotype occurred a few times. The chain couples TRBV6-5 to TRBJ2-5; the match to TRBD2 covers 13 bases. Trimming at V came to 4 bases and at J to 5 bases, leaving 10 bases not matched to a gene. The germline V gene encodes CDR1 MNHEY and CDR2 SVGAGI. The CDR3 loop spans 17 amino acids. CDR3 protein: CASSSNGLAGEGETQYF. In DNA, the CDR3 is TGTGCCAGCAGTTCCAACGGACTAGCGGGAGAGGGGGAGACCCAGTACTTC.

This clonotype was observed many times. One end of the junction varies from germline; a read error may be responsible. CDR3 sequence (DNA): TGTGCCAGCAGTTTCCGCGGGGAGAACTACGGGCAGTACTTC. Amino acid sequence: CASSFRGENYGQYF. This chain uses TRBV12-3 or TRBV12-4 with TRBJ2-7; D may be TRBD2 (6 bases). The CDR3 sequence is 14 residues long.

The chain carries TRBV18 and TRBJ2-7; 7 bases map to TRBD1. The CDR3 is 15 amino acids. The germline gives CDR1 KGHSH, CDR2 LQKENI. The V and J ends lost 3 bases and 5 bases, in that order; junction bases with no gene match: 10. In nucleotides, the CDR3 is TGTGCCAGCTCACCTCGACAGGGCGAGATCGACGAGCAGTACTTC. Translated: CASSPRQGEIDEQYF.

This clonotype showed up many times. The gene calls are TRBV29-1 and TRBJ1-1; no reliable D call. Trimming cost V 4 bases and J 6 bases, with 6 bases left between them. This CDR3 has 10 amino acids. From germline, CDR1 is SQVTM and CDR2 ANQGSEA. The CDR3 here is CSVGGAEAFF. CDR3 bases: TGCAGCGTTGGTGGTGCTGAAGCTTTCTTT.

This clonotype was counted only a few times. This chain joins TRBV4-1 and TRBJ1-2; no clear D. Germline V gene sequence: CDR1 MGHRA, CDR2 YSYEKL. CDR3 length: 17 residues. V was pared by 0 bases and J by 0 bases, with 14 bases between. As DNA, the CDR3 is TGCGCCAGCAGCCAAGACAGAGATACAGAAGCTAACTATGGCTACACCTTC. Amino acid sequence: CASSQDRDTEANYGYTF.

This clonotype was recorded many times. CDR3 sequence: CASSYLGTGVAGELFF. For the CDR3, the DNA is TGTGCCAGCAGTTACCTCGGGACAGGGGTGGCCGGGGAGCTGTTTTTT. V gene TRBV6-5 combines with J gene TRBJ2-2; the match to TRBD1 covers 10 bases. The junction had 6 bases not matched to a gene; V was cut back by 2 bases and J by 6 bases. CDR3 length equals 16 residues. Germline lookup yields CDR1 MNHEY and CDR2 SVGAGI.

This clonotype was picked up a small number of times. One base away lies a much larger clone, so this may be a sequencing read error. The genes are TRBV6-2 or TRBV6-3 and TRBJ1-1; the D gene is possibly TRBD1 (6 bases). This CDR3 comprises 16 residues. Germline V CDR1 and CDR2: MNHEY, SVGEGT. The CDR3 protein is CASSFPGQTMNTEACF. The CDR3 DNA sequence: TGTGCCAGCAGTTTCCCTGGACAGACGATGAACACTGAAGCTTGCTTT.

This clonotype showed up many times. Germline and junction disagree at one end, which may indicate a read error. The rearrangement uses TRBV5-1 and TRBJ2-4; no clear D. The CDR3 is 14 residues long. Germline V gene sequence: CDR1 SGHRS, CDR2 YFSETQ. The CDR3 coding sequence is TGCGCCAGCAGCTCCCTGGTCGGGTTAAACATTAAGTACTTC. Encoded protein: CASSSLVGLNIKYF. The full variable domain, rest sourced from reference TRBV5-1 and TRBJ2-4, is KAGVTQTPRYLIKTRGQQVTLSCSPISGHRSVSWYQQTPGQGLQFLFEYFSETQRNKGNFPGRFSGRQFSNSRSEMNVSTLELGDSALYLCASSSLVGLNIKYFGAGTRLSVL.

There are a few counts of this clonotype. The chain joins TRBV4-1 to TRBJ1-5; unclear D gene. The V end lost 0 bases, the J end lost 8 bases, and 11 bases lay between the germline ends. Germline V gene sequence: CDR1 MGHRA, CDR2 YSYEKL. This CDR3 has 14 residues. The CDR3 is CASSQDYGYEPQHF. CDR3 sequence (DNA): TGCGCCAGCAGCCAAGATTATGGGTATGAGCCCCAGCATTTT.

In this sample, this clonotype turned up a few times. V gene TRBV25-1 combines with J gene TRBJ2-2, with D perhaps matching TRBD2 (6 bases). The CDR3 spans 15 residues. Between the trimmed V and J ends, which lost 3 bases and 2 bases, there was a span of 10 bases. Germline values: CDR1 MGHDK, CDR2 SYGVNS. DNA for the CDR3: TGTGCCAGCAGTGACCGGGACTCCAACACCGGGGAGCTGTTTTTT. The encoded protein is CASSDRDSNTGELFF.

This clonotype was counted many times. The chain links TRBV11-2 to TRBJ1-1; D ambiguous. Trimming took 4 bases from V and 5 from J, leaving 14 bases between them. There are 14 residues in the CDR3. Per the germline V gene, CDR1 is SGHAT and CDR2 is FQNNGV. The CDR3 is CASSSPRAGTEAFF. CDR3 DNA: TGTGCCAGCAGCTCACCTCGGGCCGGGACTGAAGCTTTCTTT.

At least ten counts were recorded for this clonotype. The rearrangement uses TRBV28 and TRBJ1-1, with 8 bases matching TRBD1. The junction had 5 bases not matched to a gene; V was cut back by 3 bases and J by 5 bases. The germline V gene has CDR1 MDHEN and CDR2 SYDVKM. The CDR3 is 14 amino acids. The CDR3 reads CASSFGQGVTEAFF. The CDR3 DNA reads as TGTGCCAGCAGTTTTGGACAGGGCGTAACTGAAGCTTTCTTT.

This clonotype was observed a handful of times. The genes are TRBV18 and TRBJ2-2; TRBD1 agrees at 11 bases. Per the germline V gene, CDR1 is KGHSH and CDR2 is LQKENI. There are 15 residues in the CDR3. Trimming removed 6 bases from V and 7 bases from J; junction bases left unmatched: 7. DNA for the CDR3: TGTGCCAGCTCGTCCGGGACAGGGGGAGGCGGGGAGCTGTTTTTT. Translation: CASSSGTGGGGELFF.

This clonotype has at least ten counts. The chain joins TRBV6-2 or TRBV6-3 to TRBJ2-7; TRBD2 might be the D (6 bases). Germline V gene sequence: CDR1 MNHEY, CDR2 SVGEGT. V lost 6 bases, J lost 5 bases, and 17 bases lay in between. The CDR3 has 14 residues. CDR3 sequence: CASSRGTWPNEQYF. CDR3 coding DNA: TGTGCCAGCAGCCGTGGGACTTGGCCTAACGAGCAGTACTTC.

The CDR3 protein is CSASSRWETQYF. CDR3 in DNA: TGCAGTGCTAGCTCGCGTTGGGAGACCCAGTACTTC. V gene TRBV20-1 combines with J gene TRBJ2-5, with D unresolved. The CDR3 loop spans 12 amino acids. Germline assignment: CDR1 DFQATT and CDR2 SNEGSKA (reference sequence). Trimming cost V 3 bases and J 5 bases, with 10 bases left between them.

V gene TRBV20-1 combines with J gene TRBJ2-5; 7 bases are shared with TRBD2. Germline assignment: CDR1 DFQATT and CDR2 SNEGSKA (reference sequence). The CDR3 is made up of 14 amino acids. Trimming at V came to 1 base and at J to 6 bases, leaving 8 bases not matched to a gene. The CDR3 DNA sequence: TGCAGTGCTAGAGCTTGGACTAGGGAGAAGACCCAGTACTTC. This sequence encodes CSARAWTREKTQYF.

This clonotype was picked up many times. The J gene is TRBJ1-5, the V gene TRBV12-3 or TRBV12-4; maybe TRBD1 (5 bases). CDR3 length equals 14 residues. With 6 bases removed from V and 6 bases from J, the gap between germline ends came to 15 bases. The CDR3 DNA follows: TGTGCCAGCAGCCACCAGGGTGGCGGTCAGCCCCAGCATTTT. The encoded protein is CASSHQGGGQPQHF.

This chain joins TRBV7-9 and TRBJ2-5; 9 bases align to TRBD2. V gave up 2 bases and J gave up 6 bases; unmatched junction bases: 10. This CDR3 has 16 residues. The germline V gene encodes CDR1 SEHNR and CDR2 FQNEAQ (reference sequence). CDR3 DNA sequence: TGTGCCAGCAGCTTAAGTATAGCGGGAGCGGCGAAGACCCAGTACTTC. This encodes CASSLSIAGAAKTQYF.

This clonotype was counted many times. The chain employs TRBV20-1 and TRBJ1-1; the D gene is possibly TRBD1 (5 bases). V was pared by 3 bases and J by 11 bases, with 19 bases between. CDR1 and CDR2 from the germline V gene are DFQATT and SNEGSKA (reference sequence). The CDR3 spans 13 residues. CDR3 nucleotide sequence: TGCAGTGCTAGCGGGGACCAATTATTGGAGGCTTTCTTT. Amino acid sequence: CSASGDQLLEAFF.

This clonotype turned up a few times. This rearrangement joins TRBV12-3 or TRBV12-4 to TRBJ2-7; 9 nucleotides align to TRBD2. The V gene end was trimmed by 2 bases and the J gene end by 7 bases; junction bases not matched to a gene: 12. The CDR3 contains 16 residues. The DNA of the CDR3 is TGTGCCAGCAGTTTAATGTGGACTAGCGAGGGTATGGAGCAGTACTTC. The encoded protein is CASSLMWTSEGMEQYF.

The chain combines TRBV6-4 with TRBJ1-3; D perhaps matches TRBD1 (5 bases). There are 15 residues in the CDR3. The V gene's germline CDR1 is MRHNA and CDR2 SNTAGT. The V and J ends lost 5 bases and 0 bases respectively, with 11 bases between them. The CDR3 here is CASSNTGFSGNTIYF. DNA for the CDR3: TGTGCCAGCAGTAACACAGGTTTCTCTGGAAACACCATATATTTT.

This clonotype has at least ten counts. The chain carries TRBV27 and TRBJ1-5, with no clear D. Trimming took 8 bases from V and 3 from J, leaving 8 bases between them. This CDR3 comprises 12 residues. CDR1 MNHEY and CDR2 SMNVEV come from the germline V gene (reference sequence). The CDR3 loop reads CASATPNQPQHF. The CDR3, as DNA: TGTGCCAGCGCCACTCCCAATCAGCCCCAGCATTTT.

This clonotype was recorded many times. The chain recombines TRBV27 with TRBJ2-5, with D possibly TRBD1 on 8 matching bases. Per the germline V gene, CDR1 is MNHEY and CDR2 is SMNVEV (reference sequence). CDR3 size: 16 residues. The germline V and J ends were trimmed by 5 bases and 0 bases, with 16 bases remaining between them. As DNA, the CDR3 is TGTGCCAGCAGTACGCGACAGGGGACTAACCAAGAGACCCAGTACTTC. Translating it yields CASSTRQGTNQETQYF.

This sequence joins TRBV19 and TRBJ2-7; D perhaps matches TRBD1 (5 bases). The CDR3 covers 12 residues. V lost 8 bases, J lost 0 bases, and 8 bases lay in between. Germline CDR1 is LNHDA and CDR2 is SQIVND (reference sequence). The CDR3 DNA sequence: TGTGCCAGTGAGGACAACTCCTACGAGCAGTACTTC. Translating it yields CASEDNSYEQYF.

This clonotype was observed a single time. The CDR3 DNA sequence: TGTGCCACCAGCAGCCACAGGGGGAACACCGGGGAGCTGTTTTTT. Its translation: CATSSHRGNTGELFF. The V call is TRBV15, the J call TRBJ2-2, with TRBD1 identical over 7 bases. V gave up 3 bases and J gave up 1 base; unmatched junction bases: 2. CDR1 is LNHNV, CDR2 YYDKDF, per germline (reference sequence). CDR3 length equals 15 residues.

Many counts were recorded for this clonotype. This chain joins TRBV4-1 and TRBJ2-7; no definite D call. Germline-derived CDR1 and CDR2 are MGHRA and YSYEKL. Trimming removed 1 base at V and 2 bases at J, with 6 bases between. The CDR3 contains 13 residues. In nucleotides, the CDR3 is TGCGCCAGCAGCCAAGTGACTGCCTACGAGCAGTACTTC. This gives the protein CASSQVTAYEQYF.

The J gene is TRBJ1-5, the V gene TRBV19; D is ambiguous. In germline, CDR1 is LNHDA, CDR2 SQIVND (reference sequence). Between the trimmed V and J ends, which lost 1 base and 5 bases, there was a span of 6 bases. The length of the CDR3 is 13 residues. The CDR3 loop is CASSIVGDQPQHF. The CDR3 DNA reads TGTGCCAGTAGTATAGTGGGCGATCAGCCCCAGCATTTT.

The chain uses TRBV2 and TRBJ1-2; TRBD1 matches at 8 bases. V lost 2 bases to trimming and J lost 4 bases; unmatched junction nucleotides: 9. Germline V gene sequence: CDR1 SNHLY, CDR2 FYNNEI. CDR3 size: 16 residues. The CDR3 loop reads CASSETTGALPYGYTF. Here the CDR3 DNA reads TGTGCCAGCAGTGAAACGACAGGGGCCCTACCCTATGGCTACACCTTC.